These 7 T cell receptor beta chains were all obtained from the same sample, sequenced in a study of blood T cell repertoires in COVID-19 (dated by TCRdb to the early 2020s). The library was made by the immunoSEQ multiplex PCR assay. TCRdb retrieved this table from immuneACCESS and kept in-frame rearrangements only. Not all clones are present; in checked studies, unresolved V genes account for under half, and no reason is known for the remainder. Within this sample are about 220,000 clones, with 88% of them counted one time only. Under 3% of the sample belongs to the ten largest clones. Source material: PBMCs or T cells enriched from blood (not recorded which). These receptors came from a woman aged 25 to 39 who had recovered from COVID-19.

The chain is built from TRBV9 and TRBJ2-1; the match to TRBD1 covers 8 bases. Germline CDR1 reads SGDLS; CDR2 reads YYNGEE. V was clipped by 3 bases and J by 8 bases; unmatched bases: 13. The CDR3 totals 16 residues. CDR3 sequence reads: CASSGPKDRVRHEQFF. CDR3 coding DNA: TGTGCCAGCAGCGGACCAAAGGACAGGGTGAGGCATGAGCAGTTCTTC.

The V and J genes are TRBV3-1 (or the pseudogene TRBV3-2) and TRBJ2-2; D gene uncertain. CDR3 length equals 18 residues. V lost 0 bases and J lost 1, with 15 bases in between. Germline CDR1 and CDR2: LGHDT and YNNKEL (reference sequence). The CDR3 is CASSQDGLSPMNTGELFF. CDR3 DNA: TGTGCCAGCAGCCAAGACGGTCTTAGCCCCATGAACACCGGGGAGCTGTTTTTT.

The rearrangement uses TRBV9 and TRBJ1-1; the D is unclear. CDR1 is SGDLS, CDR2 YYNGEE, per germline. This CDR3 is built from 18 residues. Trimming removed 0 bases from V and 0 bases from J, with 18 bases in between. This CDR3 reads CASSVVSGGIGLNTEAFF. CDR3 in DNA: TGTGCCAGCAGCGTAGTCTCGGGAGGGATAGGGCTGAACACTGAAGCTTTCTTT.

The V call is TRBV7-8, the J call TRBJ2-6, with a weak D call TRBD1 (6 bases). Germline values: CDR1 SGHVS, CDR2 FQNEAQ. Trimming stripped 5 bases from V and 3 bases from J, with 8 bases between. The CDR3 length is 14 residues. CDR3 coding DNA: TGTGCCAGCAGCCTGACAGGTGGGGCCAACGTCCTGACTTTC. Residues: CASSLTGGANVLTF.

The chain couples TRBV4-1 to TRBJ1-6; D gene uncertain. The V end lost 6 bases, the J end lost 6 bases, and 21 bases lay between the germline ends. The germline gives CDR1 MGHRA, CDR2 YSYEKL. The CDR3 length is 17 residues. The CDR3 sequence is CASSYDKFGISNSPLHF. The CDR3 DNA is TGCGCCAGCAGTTATGACAAGTTCGGCATCAGTAATTCACCCCTCCACTTT.

The chain combines TRBV2 with TRBJ1-5; 9 positions agree with TRBD1. The germline CDR1 and CDR2 sequences are SNHLY and FYNNEI. Unmatched junction bases numbered 2, after V lost 6 bases and J lost 2 bases. The CDR3 is 14 residues long. The CDR3 spells CASRTGGRNQPQHF. The CDR3 bases are TGTGCCAGCAGAACAGGGGGCCGCAATCAGCCCCAGCATTTT.

V is TRBV2 and J is TRBJ2-1; D call uncertain. The CDR3 has 13 amino acids. Germline CDR1 and CDR2: SNHLY and FYNNEI. V lost 6 bases and J lost 1, with 7 bases in between. Here the CDR3 DNA reads TGTGCCAGCAGACAGTTGTCCTACAATGAGCAGTTCTTC. Protein sequence: CASRQLSYNEQFF.